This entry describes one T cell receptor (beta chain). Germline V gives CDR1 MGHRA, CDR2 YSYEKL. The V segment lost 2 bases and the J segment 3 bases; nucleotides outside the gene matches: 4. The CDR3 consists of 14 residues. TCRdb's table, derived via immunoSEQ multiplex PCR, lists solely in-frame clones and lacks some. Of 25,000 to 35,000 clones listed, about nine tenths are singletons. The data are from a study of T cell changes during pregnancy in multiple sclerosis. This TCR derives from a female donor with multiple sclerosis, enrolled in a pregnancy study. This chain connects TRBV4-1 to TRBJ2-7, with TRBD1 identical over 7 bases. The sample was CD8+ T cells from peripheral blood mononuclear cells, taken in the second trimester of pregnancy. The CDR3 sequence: CASSQRDSNYEQYF. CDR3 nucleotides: TGCGCCAGCAGCCAACGGGACAGCAACTACGAGCAGTACTTC.